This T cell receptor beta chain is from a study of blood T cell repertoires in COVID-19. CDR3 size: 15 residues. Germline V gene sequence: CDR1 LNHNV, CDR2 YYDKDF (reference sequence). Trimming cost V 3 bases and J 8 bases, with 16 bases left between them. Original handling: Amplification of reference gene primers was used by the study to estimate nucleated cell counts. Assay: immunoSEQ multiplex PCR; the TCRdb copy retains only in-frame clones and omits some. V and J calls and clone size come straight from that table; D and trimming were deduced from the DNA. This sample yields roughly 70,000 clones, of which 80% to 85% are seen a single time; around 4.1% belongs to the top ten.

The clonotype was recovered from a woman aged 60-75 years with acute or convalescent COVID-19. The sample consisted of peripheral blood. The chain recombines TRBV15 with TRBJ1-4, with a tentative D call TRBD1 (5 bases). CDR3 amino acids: CATSSPVRVGEKLFF. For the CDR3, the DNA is TGTGCCACCAGCAGCCCAGTCAGGGTGGGCGAAAAACTGTTTTTT.